This is a list of T cell receptor beta chains from one sample in a study of control samples from healthy donors and cancer patients. Sequenced by immunoSEQ multiplex PCR; TCRdb stores in-frame clones only, minus some. The sample shows more than 35,000 clones, about 83% of them seen only once. The sequenced sample consisted of PBMCs. The receptors were gathered from a woman aged 55-69 years with lung cancer. Each CDR3 is given with its conserved first and last residue. Fields, in order: V gene, clone size, D gene, J gene, CDR3 protein, CDR3 DNA. The D gene is left open where the match is weak. The size field is filled for only some rows; it gives once, few, many or a size class.

V gene: TRBV7-2
clone size: NA
D gene: NA
J gene: TRBJ2-2
CDR3 protein: CASSLSAKTGELFF
CDR3 DNA: TGTGCCAGCAGCTTAAGCGCCAAAACCGGGGAGCTGTTTTTT

V gene: TRBV9
clone size: NA
D gene: NA
J gene: TRBJ2-5
CDR3 protein: CASSERGYQETQYF
CDR3 DNA: TGTGCCAGCAGCGAGAGAGGGTACCAAGAGACCCAGTACTTC

V gene: TRBV6-5
clone size: NA
D gene: TRBD1
J gene: TRBJ2-4
CDR3 protein: CASSSSRGQGSIQYF
CDR3 DNA: TGTGCCAGCAGTTCGTCCCGGGGACAGGGATCGATTCAGTACTTC

V gene: TRBV6-6
clone size: NA
D gene: NA
J gene: TRBJ2-7
CDR3 protein: CASSLRVPYEQYF
CDR3 DNA: TGTGCCAGCAGTTTGAGGGTCCCTTACGAGCAGTACTTC

V gene: TRBV5-4
clone size: NA
D gene: TRBD1
J gene: TRBJ1-1
CDR3 protein: CASSLAERQGLRAFF
CDR3 DNA: TGTGCCAGCAGCTTGGCCGAGAGACAGGGTTTAAGAGCTTTCTTT

V gene: TRBV19
clone size: NA
D gene: NA
J gene: TRBJ1-2
CDR3 protein: CASSIGSANYGYTF
CDR3 DNA: TGTGCCAGTAGTATTGGGTCGGCTAACTATGGCTACACCTTC

V gene: TRBV3-1/TRBV3-2
clone size: NA
D gene: TRBD2
J gene: TRBJ2-1
CDR3 protein: CASSGSGAHNEQFF
CDR3 DNA: TGTGCCAGCAGCGGAAGCGGGGCTCACAATGAGCAGTTCTTC

V gene: TRBV6-5
clone size: NA
D gene: TRBD1
J gene: TRBJ1-3
CDR3 protein: CASSRDRSDTIYF
CDR3 DNA: TGTGCCAGCAGTAGGGACAGGTCAGACACCATATATTTT

V gene: TRBV6-5
clone size: NA
D gene: NA
J gene: TRBJ2-1
CDR3 protein: CASRPTSYNEQFF
CDR3 DNA: TGTGCCAGCAGGCCCACTTCCTACAATGAGCAGTTCTTC

V gene: TRBV4-1
clone size: NA
D gene: NA
J gene: TRBJ1-5
CDR3 protein: CASSQDGRGNQPQHF
CDR3 DNA: TGCGCCAGCAGCCAAGACGGGAGGGGCAACCAGCCCCAGCATTTT

V gene: TRBV27
clone size: few
D gene: NA
J gene: TRBJ1-1
CDR3 protein: CASSSGQGTEAFF
CDR3 DNA: TGTGCCAGCAGTTCGGGGCAGGGTACTGAAGCTTTCTTT

V gene: TRBV19
clone size: NA
D gene: NA
J gene: TRBJ1-1
CDR3 protein: CASSIGQSARAFF
CDR3 DNA: TGTGCCAGTAGTATAGGGCAGTCCGCCCGGGCTTTCTTT

V gene: TRBV5-6
clone size: NA
D gene: NA
J gene: TRBJ2-2
CDR3 protein: CASSLFTTGELFF
CDR3 DNA: TGTGCCAGCAGCCTCTTTACTACCGGGGAGCTGTTTTTT

V gene: TRBV11-2
clone size: NA
D gene: NA
J gene: TRBJ1-2
CDR3 protein: CASSVGGGAGYTF
CDR3 DNA: TGTGCCAGCAGCGTTGGTGGGGGAGCCGGCTACACCTTC

V gene: TRBV5-1
clone size: few
D gene: TRBD1
J gene: TRBJ1-3
CDR3 protein: CASSLEAGGASSGNTIYF
CDR3 DNA: TGCGCCAGCAGCTTGGAAGCAGGGGGTGCAAGCTCTGGAAACACCATATATTTT

V gene: TRBV9
clone size: NA
D gene: NA
J gene: TRBJ1-1
CDR3 protein: CASSVGGSGMITEAFF
CDR3 DNA: TGTGCCAGCAGCGTAGGGGGGTCCGGGATGATAACTGAAGCTTTCTTT

V gene: TRBV6-1
clone size: NA
D gene: NA
J gene: TRBJ1-5
CDR3 protein: CASSEVLETQPQHF
CDR3 DNA: TGTGCCAGCAGTGAAGTACTTGAAACTCAGCCCCAGCATTTT

V gene: TRBV3-1/TRBV3-2
clone size: NA
D gene: NA
J gene: TRBJ1-6
CDR3 protein: CASSLVGDSPLHF
CDR3 DNA: TGTGCCAGCAGCCTAGTAGGTGATTCTCCCCTCCACTTT

V gene: TRBV7-8
clone size: NA
D gene: NA
J gene: TRBJ1-5
CDR3 protein: CASSSNDFQPQHF
CDR3 DNA: TGTGCCAGCAGCTCAAACGACTTTCAGCCCCAGCATTTT

V gene: TRBV4-1
clone size: NA
D gene: NA
J gene: TRBJ2-3
CDR3 protein: CASSQLGLSTDTQYF
CDR3 DNA: TGCGCCAGCAGCCAGCTAGGGCTAAGCACAGATACGCAGTATTTT

V gene: TRBV19
clone size: NA
D gene: TRBD2
J gene: TRBJ2-5
CDR3 protein: CASSMSGLQETQYF
CDR3 DNA: TGTGCCAGTAGTATGTCGGGACTACAAGAGACCCAGTACTTC

V gene: TRBV6-6
clone size: NA
D gene: NA
J gene: TRBJ2-2
CDR3 protein: CASSPAGGRIIRGELFF
CDR3 DNA: TGTGCCAGCAGTCCTGCAGGGGGGCGTATAATACGGGGGGAGCTGTTTTTT

V gene: TRBV9
clone size: once
D gene: TRBD2
J gene: TRBJ2-4
CDR3 protein: CASSPGGGAKNIQYF
CDR3 DNA: TGTGCCAGCAGCCCCGGGGGGGGAGCCAAAAACATTCAGTACTTC

V gene: TRBV5-1
clone size: NA
D gene: NA
J gene: TRBJ1-1
CDR3 protein: CASSLDTGSVNTEAFF
CDR3 DNA: TGCGCCAGCAGCTTGGATACAGGGTCGGTGAACACTGAAGCTTTCTTT

V gene: TRBV3-1/TRBV3-2
clone size: NA
D gene: NA
J gene: TRBJ1-4
CDR3 protein: CASSQEFGGGKLQKLFF
CDR3 DNA: TGTGCCAGCAGCCAAGAGTTTGGCGGGGGAAAACTTCAAAAACTGTTTTTT

V gene: TRBV9
clone size: few
D gene: TRBD1
J gene: TRBJ2-1
CDR3 protein: CASSVEGRGRGGEQFF
CDR3 DNA: TGTGCCAGCAGCGTAGAAGGCAGGGGGCGGGGTGGTGAGCAGTTCTTC

V gene: TRBV4-1
clone size: NA
D gene: NA
J gene: TRBJ1-1
CDR3 protein: CASSQELGNTEAFF
CDR3 DNA: TGCGCCAGCAGCCAAGAACTAGGGAACACTGAAGCTTTCTTT

V gene: TRBV6-2/TRBV6-3
clone size: few
D gene: TRBD1
J gene: TRBJ2-7
CDR3 protein: CASSPAGGAGFEQYF
CDR3 DNA: TGTGCCAGCAGCCCAGCAGGGGGAGCCGGGTTCGAGCAGTACTTC

V gene: TRBV5-1
clone size: NA
D gene: NA
J gene: TRBJ2-3
CDR3 protein: CASSSTGQPADTQYF
CDR3 DNA: TGCGCCAGCAGCTCGACCGGACAGCCGGCAGATACGCAGTATTTT

V gene: TRBV5-6
clone size: few
D gene: NA
J gene: TRBJ1-2
CDR3 protein: CASRPGSHYGYTF
CDR3 DNA: TGTGCCAGCAGGCCGGGGTCGCACTATGGCTACACCTTC

V gene: TRBV10-3
clone size: NA
D gene: NA
J gene: TRBJ2-7
CDR3 protein: CAIRVLYEQYF
CDR3 DNA: TGTGCCATCAGGGTCCTCTACGAGCAGTACTTC

V gene: TRBV6-2/TRBV6-3
clone size: NA
D gene: NA
J gene: TRBJ2-7
CDR3 protein: CASSYSFDSASEQYF
CDR3 DNA: TGTGCCAGCAGTTACTCGTTTGACAGTGCCAGCGAGCAGTACTTC

V gene: TRBV7-2
clone size: NA
D gene: TRBD2
J gene: TRBJ2-1
CDR3 protein: CASSSPRVKAGGPYNEQFF
CDR3 DNA: TGTGCCAGCAGCTCACCCCGCGTGAAAGCGGGAGGGCCATACAATGAGCAGTTCTTC

V gene: TRBV5-1
clone size: NA
D gene: NA
J gene: TRBJ2-5
CDR3 protein: CASSPQNREEETQYF
CDR3 DNA: TGCGCCAGCAGCCCACAAAACAGGGAGGAAGAGACCCAGTACTTC

V gene: TRBV6-6
clone size: NA
D gene: TRBD1
J gene: TRBJ2-7
CDR3 protein: CAGGQGAHEQYF
CDR3 DNA: TGTGCCGGCGGACAGGGGGCCCACGAGCAGTACTTC

V gene: TRBV7-8
clone size: few
D gene: NA
J gene: TRBJ1-5
CDR3 protein: CASSLGGVTEPQHF
CDR3 DNA: TGTGCCAGCAGCTTAGGAGGGGTGACGGAGCCCCAGCATTTT

V gene: TRBV3-1/TRBV3-2
clone size: NA
D gene: TRBD2
J gene: TRBJ2-3
CDR3 protein: CASSQDSPSLAGSTDTQYF
CDR3 DNA: TGTGCCAGCAGCCAAGATAGCCCCTCTTTAGCGGGGAGCACAGATACGCAGTATTTT

V gene: TRBV5-4
clone size: NA
D gene: TRBD1
J gene: TRBJ2-7
CDR3 protein: CASSLRETGITF
CDR3 DNA: TGTGCCAGCAGCTTGCGAGAGACAGGGATCACCTTC

V gene: TRBV4-1
clone size: NA
D gene: TRBD1
J gene: TRBJ1-4
CDR3 protein: CASSQETGATNEKLFF
CDR3 DNA: TGCGCCAGCAGCCAAGAAACAGGGGCAACTAATGAAAAACTGTTTTTT

V gene: TRBV30
clone size: once
D gene: NA
J gene: TRBJ1-3
CDR3 protein: CAWSVAGNTIYF
CDR3 DNA: TGTGCCTGGAGTGTAGCTGGGAACACCATATATTTT

V gene: TRBV5-4
clone size: NA
D gene: NA
J gene: TRBJ1-1
CDR3 protein: CASSFKNTEAFF
CDR3 DNA: TGTGCCAGCAGCTTTAAAAACACTGAAGCTTTCTTT

V gene: TRBV7-9
clone size: NA
D gene: TRBD2
J gene: TRBJ2-5
CDR3 protein: CASRTPRGEETQYF
CDR3 DNA: TGTGCCAGCCGAACTCCCCGGGGGGAAGAGACCCAGTACTTC

V gene: TRBV7-6
clone size: NA
D gene: TRBD1
J gene: TRBJ2-2
CDR3 protein: CASSDPYRGRDTGELFF
CDR3 DNA: TGTGCCAGCAGCGATCCCTACAGGGGGCGCGACACCGGGGAGCTGTTTTTT

V gene: TRBV11-2
clone size: NA
D gene: TRBD1
J gene: TRBJ2-4
CDR3 protein: CASRSPGGSIQYF
CDR3 DNA: TGTGCCAGCAGGTCCCCAGGGGGTAGCATTCAGTACTTC

V gene: TRBV27
clone size: NA
D gene: TRBD2
J gene: TRBJ2-5
CDR3 protein: CASSFTSGQETQYF
CDR3 DNA: TGTGCCAGCAGTTTTACTAGCGGACAAGAGACCCAGTACTTC

V gene: TRBV3-1/TRBV3-2
clone size: NA
D gene: NA
J gene: TRBJ2-1
CDR3 protein: CASSPRQGGYNEQFF
CDR3 DNA: TGTGCCAGCAGCCCAAGGCAGGGGGGGTACAATGAGCAGTTCTTC

V gene: TRBV30
clone size: NA
D gene: NA
J gene: TRBJ2-5
CDR3 protein: CAWSVVGYQETQYF
CDR3 DNA: TGTGCCTGGAGTGTAGTAGGGTACCAAGAGACCCAGTACTTC

V gene: TRBV24-1
clone size: NA
D gene: NA
J gene: TRBJ1-2
CDR3 protein: CATSDFGARYTF
CDR3 DNA: TGTGCCACCAGTGATTTCGGGGCGCGCTACACCTTC

V gene: TRBV5-1
clone size: NA
D gene: NA
J gene: TRBJ1-1
CDR3 protein: CASSLIRSTDHTEAFF
CDR3 DNA: TGCGCCAGCAGCTTGATACGGAGTACAGATCACACTGAAGCTTTCTTT

V gene: TRBV4-2
clone size: once
D gene: NA
J gene: TRBJ1-2
CDR3 protein: CASSQDYGYTF
CDR3 DNA: TGTGCCAGCAGCCAAGACTATGGCTACACCTTC